Listed here are 9 T cell receptor beta chains from one sample, sequenced in a study of tumor-infiltrating lymphocytes in primary liver carcinoma. Constant-region priming of roughly 0.45 ug total RNA yielded TCR beta cDNA. Libraries of TCR beta came from three nested multiplex PCR rounds with slightly modified ARM-PCR. A C-beta reverse primer was combined with TRBV1-TRBV30 forward primers in the first two PCR rounds, and each round had 10 cycles. TCRdb re-analysed the multiplex PCR reads in MiXCR, keeping a single row per CDR3 protein. The sample has some 120,000 distinct CDR3 sequences, 60% to 80% seen once. DNA and RNA were both co-extracted from roughly 18-30 mg of bulk tissue that had not been sorted. What was sequenced was liver tumor tissue from sampling region 3. This sample's subset: tumor region T3, left-lateral pole. The receptors come from a woman aged 55-69 years with primary liver carcinoma and hepatitis B virus infection.

As for this clonotype: This could be a read error, since a much larger clone is one nucleotide away. The CDR3 reads CASSYKRTVRETQHF. The CDR3 coding sequence is TGTGCCAGCAGCTACAAAAGGACGGTCCGCGAGACCCAGCACTTC. The V and J genes are TRBV5-4 and TRBJ2-5, with D hard to call. Germline assignment: CDR1 SGHNT and CDR2 YYREEE (reference sequence). The CDR3 runs to 15 residues.

This clonotype has only a few counts. The conserved phenylalanine or tryptophan is not found at the CDR3 terminus, so this likely reflects a read error. The rearrangement links TRBV11-3 to TRBJ1-1, with a weak D call TRBD1 (5 bases). Trimming removed 7 bases at V and 1 base at J, with 10 bases between. The germline CDR1 and CDR2 sequences are SGHNT and YENEEA. The CDR3 extends over 13 amino acids. CDR3 sequence: CASNRQGNTEAFL. CDR3 in DNA: TGTGCCAGCAACCGGCAGGGGAACACTGAAGCTTTCTTA.

In this sample, this clonotype turned up many times. The J gene is TRBJ2-7, the V gene TRBV6-6, with TRBD1 matching over 11 bases. The CDR3 loop spans 15 amino acids. The germline V gene encodes CDR1 MNHNY and CDR2 SVGAGI (reference sequence). J lost 5 bases, V lost 6 bases, and 9 bases had no gene match. The CDR3 is CASRIGTGGSNEQYF. As DNA, the CDR3 is TGTGCCAGCAGGATCGGGACAGGGGGTAGTAACGAGCAGTACTTC.

Concerning this clonotype: This CDR3 fails to terminate in the conserved phenylalanine or tryptophan, so it likely reflects a read error. This chain uses TRBV11-2 with TRBJ2-5; 9 bases agree with TRBD1. Germline V gene lookup returns CDR1 SGHAT and CDR2 FQNNGV. V dropped 4 bases and J dropped 11; count of bases not matched to a gene: 11. The CDR3 length is 14 residues. CDR3 bases: TGTGCCAGCAGCTGGAGACAGGGGGAGGGGACTCAGTACTCC. Translating it yields CASSWRQGEGTQYS.

The CDR3 is CASSDQRTSEQYF. The CDR3 DNA follows: TGTGCCAGTAGCGACCAAAGGACGAGCGAGCAGTACTTC. This chain links TRBV6-1 with TRBJ2-7, with D possibly matching TRBD2 (5 bases). V shed 9 bases and J shed 6 bases, with 18 bases lying between them. Looked up from germline, CDR1 is MNHNS and CDR2 is SASEGT. The CDR3 sequence is 13 residues long.

Remarks on this clonotype: The CDR3 ends on some other residue instead of the conserved phenylalanine or tryptophan, so this is likely a read error. V usage is TRBV5-1 and J usage is TRBJ2-1; D is unclear. The CDR3 sequence is 14 residues long. V lost 5 bases and J 0 bases, leaving 9 bases between the germline ends. In germline, CDR1 is SGHRS, CDR2 YFSETQ. Written as DNA, the CDR3 is TGCGCCAGCAGTTCATCAAGCTCCTACAATGAGCAGTTCTTA. It specifies CASSSSSSYNEQFL.

Turning to this clonotype: A junction boundary mismatches the germline segment, possibly from a read error. The chain recombines TRBV29-1 with TRBJ2-2; a weak D match, TRBD2 (5 bases). The CDR3 runs 13 residues. The germline V gene has CDR1 SQVTM and CDR2 ANQGSEA. CDR3 sequence: CSVSRVYTGELLF. The CDR3 DNA sequence: TGCAGCGTTTCTAGGGTGTACACCGGGGAGCTGTTGTTT.

Concerning this clonotype: One junction end disagrees with the germline gene, perhaps due to a read error. This sequence joins TRBV11-2 and TRBJ2-3, with a tentative D call TRBD2 (5 bases). Germline V gene lookup returns CDR1 SGHAT and CDR2 FQNNGV. The CDR3 runs 16 residues. In nucleotides, the CDR3 is TGTGTCAGCGGCTTAGCTAGGTCCCTCGACACAGATACGCAGTATTTT. This codes for CVSGLARSLDTDTQYF.

This clonotype was seen just once. It is likely a read error, because the conserved phenylalanine at the end of the CDR3 is missing. The DNA is omitted, as the CDR3 cannot be located on it reliably, and the CDR3 follows TCRdb's listing. The chain couples TRBV11-3 to TRBJ2-3. Germline V gene data show CDR1 as SGHNT and CDR2 as YENEEA. The CDR3 extends over 14 residues, inclusive of both ends. The CDR3: CASSFRTSTDTHYS.